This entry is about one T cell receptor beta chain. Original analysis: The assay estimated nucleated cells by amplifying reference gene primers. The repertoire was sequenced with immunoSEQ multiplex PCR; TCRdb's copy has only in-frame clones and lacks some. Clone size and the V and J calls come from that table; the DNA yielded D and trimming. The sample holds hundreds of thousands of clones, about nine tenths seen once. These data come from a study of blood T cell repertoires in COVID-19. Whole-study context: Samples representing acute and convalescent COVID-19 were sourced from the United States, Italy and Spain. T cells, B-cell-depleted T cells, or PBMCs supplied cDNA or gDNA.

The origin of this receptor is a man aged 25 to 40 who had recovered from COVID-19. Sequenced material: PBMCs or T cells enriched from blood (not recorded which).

This CDR3 is CASSIGEPYEQYF. DNA for the CDR3: TGTGCCAGTAGTATTGGGGAGCCTTACGAGCAGTACTTC. This rearrangement joins TRBV19 to TRBJ2-7; D perhaps matches TRBD2 (5 bases). V lost 3 bases, J lost 4 bases, and 10 bases lay in between. This CDR3 spans 13 amino acids. Germline CDR1 is LNHDA and CDR2 is SQIVND (reference sequence).